This T cell receptor beta chain was observed in a study of blood T cell repertoires in COVID-19. Turning to the study itself: COVID-19 samples collected from the United States, Italy and Spain covered acute and convalescent phases. T cells, B-cell-depleted T cells, or PBMCs supplied cDNA or gDNA.

CDR1 is GTSNPN and CDR2 is SVGIG in the germline V gene (reference sequence). CDR3 length equals 12 residues. Trimming took off 1 base at V and 2 bases at J, with 4 bases between the two ends. Original methodology: Amplification with reference gene primers provided the estimates of nucleated cell counts. Profiled with immunoSEQ multiplex PCR; TCRdb holds only in-frame clones, not every one. The DNA gave D and trimming, while V, J and clone size come from that table. The table records some 96,000 clones, roughly 80% of them present only once. This chain joins TRBV30 and TRBJ2-3, with D unresolved. The receptor comes from a man in his forties or fifties with active or convalescent COVID-19. Sequencing input: peripheral blood. In DNA form, the CDR3 reads TGTGCCTGGAGTGCGTTCACAGATACGCAGTATTTT. This sequence encodes CAWSAFTDTQYF.